This T cell receptor beta chain was recorded in a study of blood T cell repertoires in COVID-19. Per the study methods: Estimated nucleated cell counts came from reference gene primer amplification. Profiling relied on immunoSEQ multiplex PCR, and the TCRdb table lists in-frame clones only, not all of them. V and J calls and clone size are as listed in that table; D and trimming were resolved from the DNA. This table has 150,000 to 200,000 clones, 80% appearing once. In its sample, this clone is medium-sized. This clonotype was obtained from a man aged 35 to 55 who had recovered from COVID-19. Sequencing input: PBMCs or T cells enriched from blood (not recorded which).

CDR3 sequence (DNA): TGTGCCAGCAGCCGGGGGGGATCCTCACCCCTCCACTTT. It yields the protein CASSRGGSSPLHF. The chain carries TRBV14 and TRBJ1-6; a weak D match, TRBD1 (5 bases). The CDR3 is 13 amino acids. Trimming left V 4 bases short and J 10 bases short, with 11 bases between. CDR1 is SGHDN, CDR2 FVKESK, per germline.